This TCR beta chain emerged from a study of metastatic and nonmetastatic thyroid tumors (dated by TCRdb to about 2020). With respect to the entire study: Repertoires from peripheral blood and from tumor or nodule tissue samples of malignant and benign thyroid patients were compared.

None of the patients had been given any treatment before thyroid surgery. Using T-cell receptor beta sequencing, the researchers looked back retrospectively at clinical samples from patients, gathered between about 2011 and 2018. As encoded in the germline V gene, CDR1 is SGDLS while CDR2 is YYNGEE. From its cysteine to its phenylalanine, the CDR3 spans 14 amino acids. Solely the CDR3 DNA is kept, with 42 bases framed from the first base. In regard to this clone: The antigen it binds to is not known. Compared with germline, one end of the junction differs, possibly owing to a read error.

What the work shows at the level of the full study, not this receptor alone: In both blood and tumor samples, malignant tumors were reported to have significantly higher TCR beta diversity than benign nodules.

The library came from PCR. Sequencing took place on an Illumina HiSeq 4000. High-throughput sequencing was used to profile the TCR beta-chain CDR3 region of every patient. In the paper's pipeline: The researchers built a classifier to tell apart papillary thyroid cancer patients with distant metastasis, based on CDR3 differences among clinicopathological groups. The Shannon index was used to measure repertoire diversity, and the Morisita-Horn index was used to measure how similar tumor and blood repertoires were. TCRdb reran the public reads through fastp at Q25 and MiXCR, keeping productive beta chains. Clone size and V and J calls follow TCRdb, not the original study. The sample contains under 35,000 clones, approximately 25% of them found a single time. The top ten clonotypes cover about 10% of the sample.

The source of this sequence is a female donor with papillary thyroid cancer or a benign thyroid nodule (not recorded which). Some clones in this sample may be carry-over from other donors' samples. The chain employs TRBV9 and TRBJ2-1; the junction holds 11 bases that match TRBD1. Sequencing was performed on blood. The CDR3 region: CASRVGQGAHEQFF. The DNA reads TGTGCCAGCAGGGTCGGACAGGGGGCCCATGAACAGTTCTTC.